The clone carrying this TCR beta chain was found a few times. Its specificity is not known. With V trimmed by 4 bases and J by 9 bases, 9 bases remained unmatched. There are 14 residues in the CDR3. The germline gives CDR1 MGHRA, CDR2 YSYEKL. This sample was included in a study of CD8 T cells in ankylosing spondylitis. Study-level findings and limits: The study identified a TCR beta motif of under ten highly homologous variants that appeared characteristic of ankylosing spondylitis blood.

Via MiXCR, TCRdb re-called the 5' RACE reads, giving one row per CDR3 protein. The sample records fewer than 750,000 distinct CDR3 sequences, 15% to 20% being singletons. The sample consisted of blood, either unsorted or a sorted T cell fraction (not recorded which). The chain couples TRBV4-1 to TRBJ2-1; 7 positions agree with TRBD1. The sequence was obtained from a male donor with ankylosing spondylitis. The CDR3 here is CASSPTGVAGEQFF. CDR3 DNA: TGCGCCAGCAGCCCCACAGGGGTCGCAGGTGAGCAGTTCTTC.